These 14 T cell receptor beta chains originate from one sample sequenced in a study of blood T cell repertoires in COVID-19. Only in-frame clones appear in the TCRdb table, and some are missing; sequencing was by immunoSEQ multiplex PCR. Of 200,000 to 300,000 clones listed, around nine tenths are singletons. Sequenced: PBMCs or T cells enriched from blood (not recorded which). The receptors originated from a woman aged 25 to 39 who had recovered from COVID-19.

This clone was detected only a few times. This rearrangement joins TRBV6-5 to TRBJ1-2; D possibly corresponds to TRBD1 (5 bases). This CDR3 is 13 amino acids long. The germline CDR1 and CDR2 sequences are MNHEY and SVGAGI. The ends were cut back, 8 bases at V and 4 bases at J, with 14 bases in the middle. This CDR3 reads CASASDSPYGYTF. CDR3 nucleotides: TGTGCCAGCGCTTCAGACAGCCCCTATGGCTACACCTTC.

The chain joins TRBV3-1 (or the pseudogene TRBV3-2) to TRBJ2-3, with 7 nucleotides matching TRBD1. This CDR3 is built from 13 residues. Unmatched junction bases numbered 5, after V lost 3 bases and J lost 8 bases. The germline gives CDR1 LGHDT, CDR2 YNNKEL (reference sequence). The CDR3 reads CASSQDRSRTQYF. In DNA form, the CDR3 reads TGTGCCAGCAGCCAGGACAGGTCTCGTACGCAGTATTTT.

Concerning this clone: The sample has other DNA sequences that encode this CDR3 too. The chain recombines TRBV5-1 with TRBJ1-1, with 7 bases fitting TRBD1. With V trimmed by 0 bases and J by 1 base, 3 bases remained unmatched. The germline V gene has CDR1 SGHRS and CDR2 YFSETQ. The CDR3 totals 15 residues. In nucleotides, the CDR3 is TGCGCCAGCAGCTTGGAAGGGACAGCGAACACTGAAGCTTTCTTT. Translated: CASSLEGTANTEAFF.

The rearrangement uses TRBV12-3 or TRBV12-4 and TRBJ1-1, with D hard to call. V gave up 5 bases and J gave up 2 bases, with 9 bases separating them. The CDR3 length is 13 residues. CDR3 protein: CASSTQPNTEAFF. CDR3 bases: TGTGCCAGCAGTACACAGCCAAACACTGAAGCTTTCTTT.

On this clone: The same CDR3 can be traced to other DNA sequences in this sample. The rearrangement links TRBV6-5 to TRBJ1-2; D is possibly TRBD1 (6 bases). Germline V gene data show CDR1 as MNHEY and CDR2 as SVGAGI. This CDR3 region has 13 residues. V was cut by 6 bases and J by 2 bases, with 10 bases left in between. The CDR3 DNA reads TGTGCCAGCAGCTCCGGACAGAACTATGGCTACACCTTC. Its protein product is CASSSGQNYGYTF.

The rearrangement uses TRBV6-2 or TRBV6-3 and TRBJ2-2; 10 bases match TRBD2. Germline lookup yields CDR1 MNHEY and CDR2 SVGEGT. CDR3 length equals 17 residues. V was clipped by 2 bases and J by 3 bases; unmatched bases: 6. The CDR3 spells CASSYPLAGADTGELFF. The CDR3 DNA follows: TGTGCCAGCAGTTACCCCCTAGCGGGAGCAGACACCGGGGAGCTGTTTTTT.

The chain carries TRBV4-1 and TRBJ2-7; perhaps TRBD1 as D (6 bases). The CDR3 is 15 amino acids. The germline V and J ends were trimmed by 2 bases and 1 base, with 12 bases remaining between them. The germline CDR1 and CDR2 sequences are MGHRA and YSYEKL. DNA for the CDR3: TGCGCCAGCAGCCAAACACAGGGTCGGTCCTACGAGCAGTACTTC. Translating it yields CASSQTQGRSYEQYF.

The J gene is TRBJ1-3, the V gene TRBV12-3 or TRBV12-4, with TRBD1 matching over 7 bases. Trimming at V came to 6 bases and at J to 8 bases, leaving 7 bases not matched to a gene. The CDR3 runs 13 residues. The CDR3 nucleotides are TGTGCCAGCAGCCCAGGGGGGACGGACACCATATATTTT. Protein sequence: CASSPGGTDTIYF.

The chain uses TRBV6-6 and TRBJ2-3; TRBD2 matches 13 bases. V was pared by 5 bases and J by 5 bases, with 10 bases of the junction left unmatched. This CDR3 region has 17 residues. Germline V gene sequence: CDR1 MNHNY, CDR2 SVGAGI (reference sequence). CDR3 sequence: CASSRGRTSGSLDTQYF. CDR3 DNA: TGTGCCAGCAGTCGAGGTCGGACTAGCGGGAGTTTAGATACGCAGTATTTT.

V and J are TRBV4-1 and TRBJ1-1; 7 positions agree with TRBD1. The CDR3 spans 16 residues. V was pared by 4 bases and J by 0 bases, with 8 bases of the junction left unmatched. Germline CDR1 MGHRA, CDR2 YSYEKL. The CDR3 reads CASSPRDSGMNTEAFF. For the CDR3, the DNA is TGCGCCAGCAGCCCGCGGGACAGTGGTATGAACACTGAAGCTTTCTTT.

This clone has more than one count but fewer than ten. V gene TRBV4-2 combines with J gene TRBJ1-1; D call uncertain. The CDR3 is 14 residues long. Germline V gene lookup returns CDR1 LGHNA and CDR2 YNFKEQ. The V end was cut by 0 bases, the J end by 11 bases, with 16 bases between. CDR3 nucleotides: TGTGCCAGCAGCCAAGATCTAATGGGCAGGAACGCTTTCTTT. This sequence encodes CASSQDLMGRNAFF.

This chain uses TRBV9 with TRBJ1-3; D ambiguous. V was cut by 0 bases and J by 8 bases, with 9 bases left in between. The CDR3 consists of 13 residues. The germline V gene encodes CDR1 SGDLS and CDR2 YYNGEE. The CDR3 coding sequence is TGTGCCAGCAGCGTAGCTGAGGGAGACACCATATATTTT. It specifies CASSVAEGDTIYF.

This chain connects TRBV5-1 to TRBJ1-1, with 8 bases matching TRBD1. V dropped 4 bases and J dropped 6; count of bases not matched to a gene: 11. Germline values: CDR1 SGHRS, CDR2 YFSETQ. The length of the CDR3 is 15 residues. The CDR3 spells CASSITTGDGAEAFF. CDR3 sequence (DNA): TGCGCCAGCAGCATCACGACAGGGGATGGCGCTGAAGCTTTCTTT.

This rearrangement joins TRBV5-4 to TRBJ2-1; no definite D call. This CDR3 contains 15 residues. Germline V CDR1 and CDR2: SGHNT, YYREEE (reference sequence). Trimming stripped 3 bases from V and 1 base from J, with 11 bases between. DNA of the CDR3: TGTGCCAGCAGCTCCCCCGGCGGTTCCTACAATGAGCAGTTCTTC. Translation gives CASSSPGGSYNEQFF.